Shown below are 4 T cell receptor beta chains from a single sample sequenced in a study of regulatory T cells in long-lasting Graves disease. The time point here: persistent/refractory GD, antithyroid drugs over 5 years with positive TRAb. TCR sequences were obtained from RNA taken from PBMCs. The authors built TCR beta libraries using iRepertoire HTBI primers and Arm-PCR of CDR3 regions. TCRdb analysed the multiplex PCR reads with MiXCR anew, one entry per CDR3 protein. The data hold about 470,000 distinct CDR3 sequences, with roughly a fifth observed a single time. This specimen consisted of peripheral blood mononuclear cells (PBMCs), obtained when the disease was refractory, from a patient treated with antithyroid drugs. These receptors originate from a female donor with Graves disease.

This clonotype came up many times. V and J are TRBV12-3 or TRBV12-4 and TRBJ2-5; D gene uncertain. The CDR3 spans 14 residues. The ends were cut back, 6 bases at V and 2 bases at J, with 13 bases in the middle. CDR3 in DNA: TGTGCCAGCAGCTTAATCCGAGGTCAAGAGACCCAGTACTTC. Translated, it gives CASSLIRGQETQYF.

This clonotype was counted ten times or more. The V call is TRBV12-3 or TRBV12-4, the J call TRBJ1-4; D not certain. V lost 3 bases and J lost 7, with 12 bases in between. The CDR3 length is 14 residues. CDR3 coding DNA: TGTGCCAGCAGTTTCGACACCCTGGTTGAAAAACTGTTTTTT. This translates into CASSFDTLVEKLFF.

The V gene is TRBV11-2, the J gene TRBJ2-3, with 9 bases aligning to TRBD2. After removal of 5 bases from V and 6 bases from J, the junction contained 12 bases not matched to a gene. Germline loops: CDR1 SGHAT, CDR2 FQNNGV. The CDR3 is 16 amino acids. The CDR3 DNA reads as TGTGCCAGCAGCCTAGGATTGACTAGCGGCTCCGATACGCAGTATTTT. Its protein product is CASSLGLTSGSDTQYF.

CDR3 region: CSVVSYTYEQYF. The CDR3 DNA reads as TGCAGCGTTGTTAGTTACACCTACGAGCAGTACTTC. The V call is TRBV29-1, the J call TRBJ2-7; D is uncertain. CDR1 is SQVTM, CDR2 ANQGSEA, per germline. The V end lost 4 bases, the J end lost 2 bases, and 9 bases lay between the germline ends. The length of the CDR3 is 12 residues.